Listed here are 11 T cell receptor beta chains from one sample, sequenced in a study of CD8+CD57+ T cells in acquired aplastic anemia. All sequencing subjects had displayed CD8+CD57+ cell expansion on flow cytometry. The study profiled TCR beta VDJ and CDR3 using genomic DNA as template. Each CDR3 protein gets one entry after TCRdb re-called the reads with MiXCR. The sample contains 260,000 or so distinct CDR3 sequences, more than 45% of which appear only once. Source material: sorted CD4+, CD8+, or CD8+CD57+ T cells (not recorded which) from PBMCs. The receptors come from a human donor with aplastic anemia.

The rearrangement links TRBV20-1 to TRBJ2-1; D is tentatively TRBD1 or TRBD2 (5 bases each). V lost 8 bases, J lost 0 bases, and 17 bases lay in between. The CDR3 spans 15 residues. Germline CDR1 DFQATT, CDR2 SNEGSKA (reference sequence). The CDR3 sequence is CSPLGGSSSYNEQFF. The CDR3 nucleotides read TGCAGTCCTCTTGGGGGTTCGAGCTCCTACAATGAGCAGTTCTTC.

Many counts were recorded for this clonotype. The V gene is TRBV19, the J gene TRBJ1-5; D call uncertain. Trimming removed 7 bases from V and 3 bases from J, with 16 bases in between. Germline V gene data show CDR1 as LNHDA and CDR2 as SQIVND (reference sequence). There are 15 residues in the CDR3. Here the CDR3 reads CASNSPGEVNQPQHF. For the CDR3, the DNA is TGTGCCAGTAATAGTCCGGGAGAAGTCAATCAGCCCCAGCATTTT.

The chain joins TRBV6-1 to TRBJ2-3, with TRBD2 as a possible D gene (5 bases). The CDR3 is 13 amino acids. Looked up from germline, CDR1 is MNHNS and CDR2 is SASEGT. V was shortened by 5 bases and J by 4 bases, with 10 bases between the two germline ends. The DNA of the CDR3 is TGTGCCAGCAGTTGGCGGGCCCCAGATACGCAGTATTTT. Its protein is CASSWRAPDTQYF.

Ten or more counts support this clonotype. CDR3 loop: CASSIRDTEAFF. The CDR3 DNA sequence: TGTGCCAGTAGTATAAGGGACACTGAAGCTTTCTTT. This chain joins TRBV19 and TRBJ1-1, with D unresolved. CDR1 and CDR2 (germline): LNHDA, SQIVND (reference sequence). Trimming took off 2 bases at V and 3 bases at J, with 4 bases between the two ends. The CDR3 is 12 residues long.

This sequence joins TRBV2 and TRBJ1-2; D is uncertain. V lost 7 bases to trimming and J lost 4 bases, with 13 bases between them. From germline, CDR1 is SNHLY and CDR2 FYNNEI. The CDR3 is 13 residues long. CDR3 sequence (DNA): TGTGCCAGCATTCTGCACACCACCTATGGCTACACCTTC. Its translation: CASILHTTYGYTF.

This clonotype was counted at least ten times. The chain employs TRBV10-2 and TRBJ2-1; 8 bases are shared with TRBD2. The CDR3 is 14 residues long. Per germline, CDR1 WSHSY and CDR2 SAAADI. After removal of 11 bases from V and 5 bases from J, the junction contained 11 bases not matched to a gene. CDR3 residues: CACSLTSGNNEQFF. The DNA of the CDR3 is TGCGCCTGCTCGTTAACTAGCGGCAACAATGAGCAGTTCTTC.

The chain carries TRBV6-6 and TRBJ1-1, with a possible D match to TRBD1 (6 bases). From germline, CDR1 is MNHNY and CDR2 SVGAGI (reference sequence). V was shortened by 4 bases and J by 1 base, with 16 bases between the two germline ends. This CDR3 region has 16 residues. CDR3 nucleotide sequence: TGTGCCAGCAGTTGGCATCTGACAGGAGAGAACACTGAAGCTTTCTTT. Translation gives CASSWHLTGENTEAFF.

Many counts were recorded for this clonotype. This chain links TRBV7-8 with TRBJ2-7; 10 positions agree with TRBD1. J gave up 2 bases and V 7 bases, and 8 bases lay outside the gene matches. Germline CDR1 SGHVS, CDR2 FQNEAQ. This CDR3 has 15 residues. The chain's CDR3 is CASTIGTGAAYEQYF. CDR3 in DNA: TGTGCCAGCACCATTGGGACAGGGGCTGCCTACGAGCAGTACTTC.

V is TRBV28 and J is TRBJ2-7; maybe TRBD2 (5 bases). The CDR3 loop spans 13 amino acids. Deletions cut 3 bases from V and 3 bases from J, with 9 bases between. Germline V lookup: CDR1 MDHEN, CDR2 SYDVKM. CDR3 in amino acids: CASSFSGIYEQYF. Here the CDR3 DNA reads TGTGCCAGCAGTTTTTCGGGGATCTACGAGCAGTACTTC. Together with reference TRBV28 and TRBJ2-7, the CDR3 gives the full variable domain: DVKVTQSSRYLVKRTGEKVFLECVQDMDHENMFWYRQDPGLGLRLIYFSYDVKMKEKGDIPEGYSVSREKKERFSLILESASTNQTSMYLCASSFSGIYEQYFGPGTRLTVT.

Concerning this clonotype: This may be a read error, as it is one base from a much larger clone. The V call is TRBV12-3 or TRBV12-4, the J call TRBJ1-6; D unclear. V gave up 6 bases and J gave up 9 bases, with 15 bases separating them. This CDR3 comprises 14 residues. Here the CDR3 reads CASSPGGVASPLHF. The CDR3 DNA is TGTGCCAGCAGCCCAGGTGGGGTCGCTTCACCCCTCCACTTT.

Points on this clonotype: An end of the junction differs from the germline gene, which may be a read error. V gene TRBV6-5 combines with J gene TRBJ2-1; TRBD2 matches 10 bases. The germline V gene has CDR1 MNHEY and CDR2 SVGAGI. The CDR3 is 13 amino acids. The CDR3 coding sequence is TGTGCCAGCAGTTACGGGCTAGCGGGGGATCCGCACTTC. Translation: CASSYGLAGDPHF.